This is a list of T cell receptor beta chains from one sample in a study of PD-1 blockade in classical Hodgkin lymphoma. The protocol was immunoSEQ multiplex PCR, while the TCRdb copy is restricted to in-frame clones and leaves out a portion. The table records tens of thousands of clones, roughly 87% of them present only once. This sample comprised peripheral blood mononuclear cells (PBMCs), obtained before the second cycle of nivolumab. Every receptor here comes from a human donor with classical Hodgkin lymphoma. Both conserved end residues are part of each CDR3. Fields, in order: J gene, D gene, V gene, clone size, CDR3 DNA, CDR3 protein. D genes are given only for firm matches. Clone sizes are given selectively: once, few, many, or a class where the clone is expanded.

TRBJ2-1 . TRBV6-6 few TGTGCCAGCAAACAACCCGGGCAGAACAATGAGCAGTTCTTC CASKQPGQNNEQFF
TRBJ2-7 . TRBV4-1 . TGCGCCAGCAGCCCTATGGGGGCGGTCGCCCTCGAGCAGTACTTC CASSPMGAVALEQYF
TRBJ2-2 TRBD2 TRBV11-2 . TGTGCCAGCAGCTTAGGTCTGCGGGAGAGGACCGGGGAGCTGTTTTTT CASSLGLRERTGELFF
TRBJ2-1 . TRBV21-1 . TGTGCCAGCAGCAAGACTAGCGGGGTCTCCCCCAATGAGCAGTTCTTC CASSKTSGVSPNEQFF
TRBJ1-6 TRBD1 TRBV27 . TGTGCCAGCAGTTTCGGGACAGAGAATTCACCCCTCCACTTT CASSFGTENSPLHF
TRBJ2-2 . TRBV2 . TGTGCCAGCAGTGATCCCATCGGGGGAACGAACACCGGGGAGCTGTTTTTT CASSDPIGGTNTGELFF
TRBJ1-3 TRBD1 TRBV6-6 . TGTGCCAGCAGTACAGGGGGTGATGGAAACACCATATATTTT CASSTGGDGNTIYF
TRBJ2-2 TRBD1 TRBV7-6 . TGTGCCAGCAGCTTAGTGGGCCCCACAGGGGCCGGGGAGCTGTTTTTT CASSLVGPTGAGELFF
TRBJ2-1 TRBD2 TRBV28 . TGTGCCAGCAGCCCAGGGACTAGCGGGAACTACAATGAGCAGTTCTTC CASSPGTSGNYNEQFF
TRBJ2-3 . TRBV12-2 . TGTGCAAGTCGCCCCGGGACAACAGATACGCAGTATTTT CASRPGTTDTQYF
TRBJ1-1 . TRBV6-5 . TGTGCCAGCAGCACCCTCGAAGCTTTCTTT CASSTLEAFF
TRBJ1-2 . TRBV20-1 . TGCAGTGCTCCGTGGGCCTATGGCTACACCTTC CSAPWAYGYTF
TRBJ2-5 . TRBV5-4 . TGTGCCAGCAGCGGGGACCGAGGGGGAGAGACCCAGTACTTC CASSGDRGGETQYF
TRBJ1-3 . TRBV5-1 . TGCGCCAGCAGCTTGTGGGACCCATTCTTCGGAAACACCATATATTTT CASSLWDPFFGNTIYF
TRBJ1-5 TRBD1 TRBV11-2 . TGTGCCAGCAGCTTGGACAGGGATCAGCCCCAGCATTTT CASSLDRDQPQHF
TRBJ2-1 TRBD2 TRBV30 . TGTGCCTGGAGTCCGCCGGGACTAGCCTACAATGAGCAGTTCTTC CAWSPPGLAYNEQFF
TRBJ2-1 . TRBV5-1 . TGCGCCAGCAGCTTGTCTAGCGTGAATGAGCAGTTCTTC CASSLSSVNEQFF
TRBJ1-2 TRBD1 TRBV4-1 . TGCGCCAGCAGCCAAGAGCGGACAGGTACTAACTATGGCTACACCTTC CASSQERTGTNYGYTF
TRBJ2-2 TRBD2 TRBV4-1 . TGCGCCAGCAGAATACAAAACATCGGGACTAGCGGGAACACCGGGGAGCTGTTTTTT CASRIQNIGTSGNTGELFF
TRBJ1-1 . TRBV6-5 . TGTGCCAGCAGTGATCCAGGGCACGGTGAAGCTTTCTTT CASSDPGHGEAFF
TRBJ1-2 . TRBV4-1 . TGCGCCAGCAGCCAGACCAGAACCGGGCCGCAATTGCTTAACTATGGCTACACCTTC CASSQTRTGPQLLNYGYTF
TRBJ1-3 TRBD1 TRBV4-2 few TGTGCCAGCAGCAAGGGACAGGACAAGGACACCATATATTTT CASSKGQDKDTIYF
TRBJ1-1 . TRBV15 . TGTGCCACCAGCGAACCCATGAACACTGAAGCTTTCTTT CATSEPMNTEAFF
TRBJ2-5 TRBD1 TRBV7-9 . TGTGCCAGCAGCTTCGCAGGGGGAAGCGAGACCCAGTACTTC CASSFAGGSETQYF
TRBJ1-2 . TRBV6-1 . TGTGCCAGCAGTGCCATCAGGACGGCCTATGGCTACACCTTC CASSAIRTAYGYTF